Listed below are T cell receptor beta chains from one sample, sequenced in a study of identifying expanded T cells in peripheral blood. The repertoire was sequenced with immunoSEQ multiplex PCR; TCRdb's copy has only in-frame clones and lacks some. The profile shows fewer than 110,000 clones, roughly nine tenths of them singletons. The sequencing sample was made of blood. These receptor sequences come from a person between 18 and 69 years old in good health. CDR3s include the opening cysteine and the closing phenylalanine or tryptophan. The D gene is left open where the match is weak. The listing skips clone size in some rows; elsewhere it reads once, few, many or a size class.

V	J	size	D	DNA	CDR3
TRBV6-5	TRBJ2-7	.	.	TGTGCCAGCAACGGGGCCAGGACCTACGAGCAGTACTTC	CASNGARTYEQYF
TRBV15	TRBJ2-7	.	TRBD1	TGTGCCACCAGCAGAAGCAGGGGGCGCGGGTACGAGCAGTACTTC	CATSRSRGRGYEQYF
TRBV9	TRBJ2-1	.	TRBD2	TGTGCCAGCAGCGTAGCGGCTAGCGGGGGGATCTACAATGAGCAGTTCTTC	CASSVAASGGIYNEQFF
TRBV30	TRBJ2-1	.	.	TGTGCCTGGAGTGCCCCAGAGTCCTACAATGAGCAGTTCTTC	CAWSAPESYNEQFF
TRBV4-2	TRBJ1-6	.	TRBD1	TGTGCCAGCAGCCAAGGACAGGGGGCGAGTTCACCCCTCCACTTT	CASSQGQGASSPLHF
TRBV9	TRBJ1-5	few	.	TGTGCCAGCAGCGTAGGTGGTAGCAATCAGCCCCAGCATTTT	CASSVGGSNQPQHF
TRBV12-5	TRBJ1-1	.	.	TGTGCTAGTGGACAGGAGGGGGAAGCTTTCTTT	CASGQEGEAFF
TRBV5-6	TRBJ2-1	.	TRBD2	TGTGCCAGCAGCTCGACTAGCGGGGCTCTGAATGAGCAGTTCTTC	CASSSTSGALNEQFF
TRBV2	TRBJ2-2	.	.	TGTGCCAGCAGTGGACAGACGAACACCGGGGAGCTGTTTTTT	CASSGQTNTGELFF
TRBV18	TRBJ1-1	.	.	TGTGCCAGCTCACCACCGAGGACAGAGAACACTGAAGCTTTCTTT	CASSPPRTENTEAFF
TRBV6-1	TRBJ1-2	.	.	TGTGCCAGCAGTGCCGCAGCGGGCAACTATGGCTACACCTTC	CASSAAAGNYGYTF
TRBV4-2	TRBJ2-3	.	TRBD2	TGTGCCACCCTTGGAGCGGGGGCCACAGATACGCAGTATTTT	CATLGAGATDTQYF
TRBV9	TRBJ2-6	.	.	TGTGCCAGCAGCCTTGACAGAGAAGGGGCCAACGTCCTGACTTTC	CASSLDREGANVLTF
TRBV7-2	TRBJ2-3	once	.	TGTGCCAGCAGCTTGATGAGGGGGGGGAGCACAGATACGCAGTATTTT	CASSLMRGGSTDTQYF
TRBV7-6	TRBJ2-1	.	.	TGTGCCAGCAGCTTAGCTGTGACCGCCCTTGCCCTATACAATGAGCAGTTCTTC	CASSLAVTALALYNEQFF
TRBV27	TRBJ1-6	.	.	TGTGCCAGCAGTCTCATCGGTGTGGGGGCTCGGGATTCACCCCTCCACTTT	CASSLIGVGARDSPLHF
TRBV4-3	TRBJ1-3	.	.	TGCGCCAGCAGCCAAGAAGGAAGCTCTGGAAACACCATATATTTT	CASSQEGSSGNTIYF
TRBV2	TRBJ2-5	.	TRBD2	TGTGCCAGCAGTGAATTACTAGCGGGGGAAGAGACCCAGTACTTC	CASSELLAGEETQYF
TRBV29-1	TRBJ2-5	.	TRBD2	TGCAGCGTAAGGCGGGGGGCACAAGAGACCCAGTACTTC	CSVRRGAQETQYF
TRBV6-5	TRBJ1-1	once	.	TGTGCCAGCAGTTACTCGATGGCGGGGAACACTGAAGCTTTCTTT	CASSYSMAGNTEAFF
TRBV7-9	TRBJ2-5	.	.	TGTGCCAGCAGCTCGAAACCGGGCGGTCGGGAGACCCAGTACTTC	CASSSKPGGRETQYF
TRBV2	TRBJ2-7	.	.	TGTGCCAGCAGTGAACCAGGTTCGGACGAGCAGTACTTC	CASSEPGSDEQYF
TRBV4-1	TRBJ2-7	.	.	TGCGCCAGCAGCCAACACCAGGGCGGCGAGCAGTACTTC	CASSQHQGGEQYF
TRBV30	TRBJ2-3	.	TRBD2	TGTGCCTGGAAAGCGGGGGGGCTTCCAGTTTTTAGGGCAGATACGCAGTATTTT	CAWKAGGLPVFRADTQYF
TRBV27	TRBJ1-2	few	.	TGTGCCAGCAGTCCCCAAGCGGGGAACTATGGCTACACCTTC	CASSPQAGNYGYTF
TRBV19	TRBJ2-7	.	.	TGTGCCAGTAGTATAAGGGGCCTAACAAGCTCCTACGAGCAGTACTTC	CASSIRGLTSSYEQYF
TRBV4-3	TRBJ1-4	.	.	TGCGCCAGCAGCCAAGGATCAGGGGCCGGGTGGTGGGGGGAAAAACTGTTTTTT	CASSQGSGAGWWGEKLFF
TRBV27	TRBJ2-3	.	.	TGTGCCAGCAGCCCCGGGGGTCTAGCGGATACGCAGTATTTT	CASSPGGLADTQYF
TRBV19	TRBJ1-5	.	.	TGTGCCAGTAGTATAGACAGAGTCGGGGAGAGCAATCAGCCCCAGCATTTT	CASSIDRVGESNQPQHF
TRBV11-1	TRBJ2-1	.	TRBD1	TGTGCCAGCAGCTCCCGGAACCGACAGGGGCATGAGCAGTTCTTC	CASSSRNRQGHEQFF
TRBV2	TRBJ1-2	few	TRBD1	TGTGCCAGCAGTGATCAGGGGGACTATGGCTACACCTTC	CASSDQGDYGYTF
TRBV10-2	TRBJ1-2	.	TRBD1	TGCGCCAGCAGTGGGTCGGGACAGGGAATGTATGGCTACACCTTC	CASSGSGQGMYGYTF
TRBV11-2	TRBJ2-5	.	TRBD1	TGTGCCAGCAGCTTAGGTCGACAGGGCGGCACCCTCACCCAGTACTTC	CASSLGRQGGTLTQYF
TRBV18	TRBJ2-5	.	.	TGTGCCAGCTCACCAAGCACTGGAGAGACCCAGTACTTC	CASSPSTGETQYF
TRBV19	TRBJ1-5	.	.	TGTGCCAGTAGTATAAAAGGGGTCCCCGGCAATCAGCCCCAGCATTTT	CASSIKGVPGNQPQHF
TRBV5-1	TRBJ2-7	.	TRBD1	TGCGCCAGCAGCTACAGGGGTTACGAGCAGTACTTC	CASSYRGYEQYF
TRBV19	TRBJ1-5	.	.	TGTGCCAGTAGTTCAGCCGCCGGTCAGCCCCAGCATTTT	CASSSAAGQPQHF
TRBV28	TRBJ1-3	.	.	TGTGCCAGCAGATTTACTGGAAACACCATATATTTT	CASRFTGNTIYF
TRBV7-8	TRBJ2-1	.	TRBD1	TGTGCCAGCAGCCTAAGAAAGAAAAGTGTACAGGGGGCCAATGAGCAGTTCTTC	CASSLRKKSVQGANEQFF
TRBV27	TRBJ2-3	once	.	TGTGCCAGCAGTTTGGAAGAGGGGACTAGCACAGATACGCAGTATTTT	CASSLEEGTSTDTQYF
TRBV7-9	TRBJ2-5	.	.	TGTGCCAGCAGCACCTGGGGTGGAGAGACCCAGTACTTC	CASSTWGGETQYF